This T cell receptor beta chain is drawn from a study of T cells in Graves' hyperthyroidism and ophthalmopathy. Whole-study findings and limits: Clonotypes that were expanded in thyroid above 0.001 mostly appeared in blood too.

The CDR3 is 14 residues long. The V and J ends lost 6 bases and 0 bases respectively, with 11 bases between them. Germline loops: CDR1 MDHEN, CDR2 SYDVKM. Absence of ophthalmopathy progression within 18 months defined stable Graves' hyperthyroidism. The PBMCs studied were ones that came from roughly 11 ml fresh peripheral blood. In this sample, this clonotype turned up many times. Its specificity is unknown. Amplification yielded TCR beta CDR3 regions, with RNA transcripts as the source. First-round RT-PCR with HTBI primers amplified the TCR CDR3 region. TCRdb redid the calling of the multiplex PCR reads with MiXCR, one entry per CDR3 protein. The repertoire has fewer than 850,000 distinct CDR3 sequences, roughly 17% of them found once; the top ten carry roughly 15%.

Sequenced sample: blood. V and J are TRBV28 and TRBJ1-1; D possibly corresponds to TRBD1 (5 bases). The clonotype was recovered from a man aged 45 to 65 with Graves' hyperthyroidism. The CDR3 DNA follows: TGTGCCAGCAGCTTCAGGGATGTGAACACTGAAGCTTTCTTT. Its translation: CASSFRDVNTEAFF. Drawing the rest from reference TRBV28 and TRBJ1-1, the complete variable domain is DVKVTQSSRYLVKRTGEKVFLECVQDMDHENMFWYRQDPGLGLRLIYFSYDVKMKEKGDIPEGYSVSREKKERFSLILESASTNQTSMYLCASSFRDVNTEAFFGQGTRLTVV.